The 27 T cell receptor beta chains listed next were all sequenced from one sample in a study of T cells after yellow fever vaccination. MiXCR was run by TCRdb on the 5' RACE reads, yielding one entry per CDR3 protein. Among under 350,000 distinct CDR3 sequences listed, roughly 4% were seen once. The material sequenced was PBMCs, taken 5 days after the yellow fever booster vaccination. These receptors were taken from a man younger than 35 who received the YFV17D yellow fever vaccine.

The chain is built from TRBV30 and TRBJ2-2; D ambiguous. The CDR3 sequence is 13 residues long. Germline-derived CDR1 and CDR2 are GTSNPN and SVGIG (reference sequence). The V and J ends lost 7 bases and 0 bases respectively, with 9 bases between them. CDR3 DNA sequence: TGTGCCTCGACGCCATCGAACACCGGGGAGCTGTTTTTT. As protein: CASTPSNTGELFF.

This clonotype was recorded many times. This chain uses TRBV13 with TRBJ1-2; the D gene is possibly TRBD1 (6 bases). The germline V and J ends were trimmed by 1 base and 4 bases, with 10 bases remaining between them. In germline, CDR1 is PRHDT, CDR2 FYEKMQ (reference sequence). This CDR3 spans 14 amino acids. The CDR3 reads CASSLDGGRYGYTF. CDR3 DNA sequence: TGTGCCAGCAGCTTAGATGGGGGGCGCTATGGCTACACCTTC.

This clonotype was seen repeatedly, ten times or more. The rearrangement joins TRBV20-1 to TRBJ2-1; D possibly corresponds to TRBD2 (5 bases). There are 11 residues in the CDR3. CDR1 is DFQATT, CDR2 SNEGSKA, per germline (reference sequence). V lost 5 bases, J lost 4 bases, and 6 bases lay in between. In DNA, the CDR3 is TGCAGTGCTCGGAGGTACAATGAGCAGTTCTTC. This gives the protein CSARRYNEQFF.

This clonotype occurred a few times. This chain uses TRBV29-1 with TRBJ2-1, with D unresolved. The CDR3 covers 13 residues. From germline, CDR1 is SQVTM and CDR2 ANQGSEA. The germline V and J ends were trimmed by 6 bases and 2 bases, with 11 bases remaining between them. Written as DNA, the CDR3 is TGCAGCGTATGTCCCCCCCCCTACAATGAGCAGTTCTTC. As protein: CSVCPPPYNEQFF.

This chain connects TRBV6-2 or TRBV6-3 to TRBJ2-3; D is possibly TRBD1 or TRBD2 (6 bases each). The V gene lost 4 bases and the J gene lost 4 bases, with 18 bases spanning the gap. Germline values: CDR1 MNHEY, CDR2 SVGEGT. The CDR3 runs to 16 residues. The CDR3 nucleotides are TGTGCCAGCAGTTCCTTCGGGGGCGGGATGTCAGATACGCAGTATTTT. Translated: CASSSFGGGMSDTQYF.

The chain combines TRBV6-1 with TRBJ1-1; TRBD1 aligns across 8 bases. Germline CDR1 MNHNS, CDR2 SASEGT. This CDR3 region has 15 residues. The V gene end was trimmed by 8 bases and the J gene end by 1 base; junction bases not matched to a gene: 9. DNA of the CDR3: TGTGCCAGCGGCCCCCGGGACAGGTCGAACACTGAAGCTTTCTTT. It specifies CASGPRDRSNTEAFF.

The genes are TRBV5-1 and TRBJ2-3; no reliable D call. Germline CDR1 is SGHRS and CDR2 is YFSETQ. Trimming pared 2 bases from V and 2 bases from J, leaving 12 bases between. The CDR3 has 15 amino acids. The chain's CDR3 is CASSFTAVLTDTQYF. The CDR3 region has the DNA TGCGCCAGCAGCTTTACGGCAGTTCTCACAGATACGCAGTATTTT.

This clonotype was seen a few times. The rearrangement joins TRBV18 to TRBJ2-5; D is ambiguous. The ends were cut back, 2 bases at V and 5 bases at J, with 6 bases in the middle. CDR1 is KGHSH and CDR2 is LQKENI in the germline V gene. The CDR3 has 12 amino acids. CDR3 nucleotides: TGTGCCAGCTCACCAGAGATGGAGACCCAGTACTTC. Amino acid sequence: CASSPEMETQYF.

The genes are TRBV5-1 and TRBJ2-7; perhaps TRBD1 as D (6 bases). In germline, CDR1 is SGHRS, CDR2 YFSETQ. The CDR3 length is 13 residues. The V end lost 1 base, the J end lost 5 bases, and 10 bases lay between the germline ends. This chain's CDR3 is CASSLQGTHEQYF. The CDR3 nucleotides are TGCGCCAGCAGCTTGCAGGGGACCCACGAGCAGTACTTC. Full variable domain (missing parts from reference TRBV5-1 and TRBJ2-7): KAGVTQTPRYLIKTRGQQVTLSCSPISGHRSVSWYQQTPGQGLQFLFEYFSETQRNKGNFPGRFSGRQFSNSRSEMNVSTLELGDSALYLCASSLQGTHEQYFGPGTRLTVT.

This clonotype was observed many times. The J gene is TRBJ1-6, the V gene TRBV6-5, with TRBD1 as a possible D gene (5 bases). The CDR3 is 16 residues long. CDR1 and CDR2 from the germline V gene are MNHEY and SVGAGI. Deletions cut 6 bases from V and 0 bases from J, with 12 bases between. CDR3 nucleotides: TGTGCCAGCAGCCCATGGGGGGGCTCCTATAATTCACCCCTCCACTTT. It is translated as CASSPWGGSYNSPLHF.

This clonotype showed up just a few times. The chain has TRBV6-5 and TRBJ1-2; TRBD1 matches 8 bases. Losses at the gene ends were 5 bases for V and 8 bases for J; bases not matched to a gene: 13. Germline values: CDR1 MNHEY, CDR2 SVGAGI. The CDR3 length is 15 residues. CDR3: CASSSGTGGYEGYTF. The CDR3 coding sequence is TGTGCCAGCAGTAGTGGGACAGGCGGGTACGAGGGCTACACCTTC.

This clonotype turned up a few times. The chain uses TRBV7-9 and TRBJ2-1, with D perhaps TRBD2 (5 bases). Between the trimmed V and J ends, which lost 5 bases and 5 bases, there was a span of 16 bases. This CDR3 is 15 amino acids long. Germline assignment: CDR1 SEHNR and CDR2 FQNEAQ (reference sequence). The CDR3 loop is CASSPLDGVNNEQFF. As DNA, the CDR3 is TGTGCCAGCAGCCCCTTAGACGGGGTCAACAATGAGCAGTTCTTC.

This rearrangement joins TRBV6-2 or TRBV6-3 to TRBJ1-1, with 7 positions matching TRBD1. This CDR3 is built from 14 residues. V dropped 7 bases and J dropped 1; count of bases not matched to a gene: 6. The germline gives CDR1 MNHEY, CDR2 SVGEGT. The CDR3 bases are TGTGCCAGCAAGACCGGGACAGCGAACACTGAAGCTTTCTTT. It specifies CASKTGTANTEAFF.

The rearrangement joins TRBV20-1 to TRBJ1-2; D not resolved. Trimming stripped 8 bases from V and 0 bases from J, with 16 bases between. In germline, CDR1 is DFQATT, CDR2 SNEGSKA (reference sequence). This CDR3 contains 14 residues. CDR3 DNA: TGCAGTAGTTGGCCGCGCGGGACTAACTATGGCTACACCTTC. Translated, it gives CSSWPRGTNYGYTF.

This clonotype was detected many times. The gene calls are TRBV5-5 and TRBJ2-7; D possibly corresponds to TRBD1 (5 bases). From germline, CDR1 is SGHKS and CDR2 YYEKEE (reference sequence). This CDR3 comprises 16 residues. The V gene lost 0 bases and the J gene lost 2 bases, with 15 bases spanning the gap. The CDR3 loop reads CASSLEYDRSTYEQYV. The CDR3 region has the DNA TGTGCCAGCAGCTTGGAGTACGACAGAAGTACCTACGAGCAGTACGTC.

This rearrangement joins TRBV18 to TRBJ1-3, with D uncertain. Per the germline V gene, CDR1 is KGHSH and CDR2 is LQKENI. The CDR3 covers 15 residues. V lost 0 bases and J 0 bases, leaving 6 bases between the germline ends. The CDR3 reads CASSPPANSGNTIYF. CDR3 bases: TGTGCCAGCTCACCACCGGCCAACTCTGGAAACACCATATATTTT. The variable domain in full, completed from reference TRBV18 and TRBJ1-3, reads NAGVMQNPRHLVRRRGQEARLRCSPMKGHSHVYWYRQLPEEGLKFMVYLQKENIIDESGMPKERFSAEFPKEGPSILRIQQVVRGDSAAYFCASSPPANSGNTIYFGEGSWLTVV.

The V and J genes are TRBV12-3 or TRBV12-4 and TRBJ1-1; no firm D call. V dropped 5 bases and J dropped 3 bases, with 13 bases sitting between them. The CDR3 loop spans 14 amino acids. The CDR3 sequence: CASSTRAGYTEAFF. The CDR3 DNA reads as TGTGCCAGCAGTACCCGGGCGGGTTACACTGAAGCTTTCTTT.

The rearrangement links TRBV2 to TRBJ1-1; D not certain. Germline V gene lookup returns CDR1 SNHLY and CDR2 FYNNEI. This CDR3 is 13 amino acids long. Trimming shortened V by 3 bases and J by 2 bases, and 7 bases separated the two germline ends. The CDR3 region has the DNA TGTGCCAGCAGTGATCTCCCCAACACTGAAGCTTTCTTT. Protein product: CASSDLPNTEAFF.

In this sample, this clonotype turned up many times. The J gene is TRBJ2-2, the V gene TRBV4-3; D possibly corresponds to TRBD2 (6 bases). CDR3 length: 11 amino acids. V lost 11 bases to trimming and J lost 4 bases, with 8 bases between them. Germline loops: CDR1 LGHNA, CDR2 YSLEER. CDR3 nucleotide sequence: TGCGCCGCGGGGTCCACCGGGGAGCTGTTTTTT. It is translated as CAAGSTGELFF.

This clonotype was observed a few times. V usage is TRBV4-1 and J usage is TRBJ2-3; perhaps TRBD2 as D (7 bases). This CDR3 is built from 16 residues. The V gene lost 4 bases and the J gene lost 0 bases, with 14 bases spanning the gap. From germline, CDR1 is MGHRA and CDR2 YSYEKL. The CDR3 reads CASSRLGGESTDTQYF. DNA of the CDR3: TGCGCCAGCAGCCGCCTAGGGGGGGAGAGCACAGATACGCAGTATTTT.

This chain joins TRBV6-1 and TRBJ1-5; D is unresolved. The CDR3 is made up of 13 amino acids. The ends were cut back, 2 bases at V and 6 bases at J, with 8 bases in the middle. Germline V lookup: CDR1 MNHNS, CDR2 SASEGT. The CDR3 DNA is TGTGCCAGCAGTGAACGGGGAGTTCAGCCCCAGCATTTT. Amino acid sequence: CASSERGVQPQHF.

This clonotype was seen many times. The chain employs TRBV21-1 and TRBJ2-7; the D call TRBD2 from the table was never checked on the DNA. TRBV21-1 is assigned pseudogene status. The CDR3 consists of 13 residues. CDR3 nucleotides: TGTGCCAGCAGCAAAGGCGGGGCCTACGAGCAGTACGTC. It encodes CASSKGGAYEQYV.

A few counts support this clonotype. V and J are TRBV7-2 and TRBJ2-3; D is possibly TRBD2 (6 bases). This CDR3 has 17 amino acids. Trimming removed 5 bases at V and 0 bases at J, with 18 bases between. The V gene's germline CDR1 is SGHTA and CDR2 FQGNSA. As DNA, the CDR3 is TGTGCCAGCAGCCGACCTAGGGACTTCCCTAGCACAGATACGCAGTATTTT. Translating it yields CASSRPRDFPSTDTQYF.

This clonotype has more than one count but fewer than ten. The V gene is TRBV20-1, the J gene TRBJ1-1; 7 positions match TRBD1. The V segment lost 6 bases and the J segment 1 base; nucleotides outside the gene matches: 8. This CDR3 contains 14 residues. CDR1 is DFQATT, CDR2 SNEGSKA, per germline (reference sequence). The CDR3 protein is CSAFQTGRNTEAFF. CDR3 nucleotides: TGCAGTGCCTTCCAGACAGGGAGGAACACTGAAGCTTTCTTT.

This sequence joins TRBV3-1 and TRBJ2-3, with D uncertain. The CDR3 totals 17 residues. Trimming cost V 5 bases and J 0 bases, with 18 bases left between them. CDR1 and CDR2 from the germline V gene are LGHDT and YNNKEL (reference sequence). CDR3 region: CASSAWVKSLSTDTQYF. The CDR3 nucleotides are TGTGCCAGCAGCGCCTGGGTGAAAAGCCTTAGCACAGATACGCAGTATTTT.

The V gene is TRBV28, the J gene TRBJ2-1; TRBD2 matches at 7 bases. V lost 8 bases to trimming and J lost 3 bases; unmatched junction nucleotides: 4. Germline CDR1 reads MDHEN; CDR2 reads SYDVKM. The CDR3 spans 13 residues. CDR3 region: CASGRGNYNEQFF. In DNA form, the CDR3 reads TGTGCCAGCGGGCGGGGGAACTACAATGAGCAGTTCTTC.

The chain employs TRBV7-2 and TRBJ2-3; no definite D call. The germline V gene has CDR1 SGHTA and CDR2 FQGNSA. Between the trimmed V and J ends, which lost 1 base and 6 bases, there was a span of 8 bases. The CDR3 is made up of 13 amino acids. CDR3 protein: CASSLVPGDTQYF. The CDR3 DNA reads as TGTGCCAGCAGCTTAGTCCCCGGGGATACGCAGTATTTT.